Here is one T cell receptor beta chain with its context. The record originates from a study of blood T cell repertoires in COVID-19. The wider study: Sites across the United States, Italy and Spain contributed samples from acute and convalescent COVID-19. T cells, B-cell-depleted T cells, or PBMCs provided the cDNA or gDNA that served as material.

Methods used by the authors: Nucleated cell counts were estimated from reference gene primer amplification. Repertoires were generated with immunoSEQ multiplex PCR, while TCRdb's copy carries only in-frame clones and drops some. The V and J calls and clone size are taken from that table; D and trimming were inferred from the DNA. This sample carries about 240,000 clones, about three quarters of them seen once, and the ten largest clones take around 3.4%. The CDR3 has 17 residues. V gave up 5 bases and J gave up 0 bases, with 17 bases separating them. In germline, CDR1 is KGHSH, CDR2 LQKENI. Sequenced sample: peripheral blood. The receptor was derived from a woman of 80 years or more with acute or convalescent COVID-19. The chain is built from TRBV18 and TRBJ1-3; D is possibly TRBD1 (6 bases). The CDR3 bases are TGTGCCAGCTCAGCCGACAGGTTCCGCAGCTCTGGAAACACCATATATTTT. Protein product: CASSADRFRSSGNTIYF.